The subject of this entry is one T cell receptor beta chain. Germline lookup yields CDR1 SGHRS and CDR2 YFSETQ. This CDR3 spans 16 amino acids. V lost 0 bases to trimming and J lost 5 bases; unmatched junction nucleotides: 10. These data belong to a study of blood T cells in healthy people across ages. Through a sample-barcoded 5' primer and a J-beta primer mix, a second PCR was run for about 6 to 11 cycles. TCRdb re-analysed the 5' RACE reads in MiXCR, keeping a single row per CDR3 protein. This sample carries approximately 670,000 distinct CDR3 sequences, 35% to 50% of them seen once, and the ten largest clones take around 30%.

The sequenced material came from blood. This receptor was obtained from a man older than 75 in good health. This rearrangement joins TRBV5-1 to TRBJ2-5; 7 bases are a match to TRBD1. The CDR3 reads CASSLAGTAVSETQYF. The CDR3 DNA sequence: TGCGCCAGCAGCTTGGCCGGGACAGCGGTTTCCGAGACCCAGTACTTC. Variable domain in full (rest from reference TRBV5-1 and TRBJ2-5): KAGVTQTPRYLIKTRGQQVTLSCSPISGHRSVSWYQQTPGQGLQFLFEYFSETQRNKGNFPGRFSGRQFSNSRSEMNVSTLELGDSALYLCASSLAGTAVSETQYFGPGTRLLVL.